This T cell receptor beta chain appears in the sequencing data of a study of blood T cell repertoires in COVID-19. The V end was cut by 5 bases, the J end by 6 bases, with 19 bases between. The germline V gene has CDR1 MDHEN and CDR2 SYDVKM. The CDR3 covers 15 residues. Here immunoSEQ multiplex PCR was the method, and the copy in TCRdb shows in-frame clones only, minus some. There are around 280,000 clones in the sample; roughly 85% occur only once, and approximately 5.7% lies in the top ten. This clone was seen a handful of times. This TCR derives from a woman between 40 and 50 years old who had recovered from COVID-19. Material for sequencing was PBMCs or T cells enriched from blood (not recorded which). The rearrangement links TRBV28 to TRBJ1-2; a weak D match, TRBD1 (5 bases). DNA for the CDR3: TGTGCCAGCAGTACCCCGCCAGGACCGGGGGATGGCTACACCTTC. Translated: CASSTPPGPGDGYTF.